In this sample, the clone carrying this T cell receptor beta chain turned up many times. Its specificity is not known. Graves' hyperthyroidism qualified as stable when ophthalmopathy did not progress within 18 months. It was around 11 ml of fresh peripheral blood that supplied the PBMCs. The data belong to a study of T cells in Graves' hyperthyroidism and ophthalmopathy. The CDR3 totals 15 residues. V shed 2 bases, J shed 5 bases, and the junction held 2 bases outside the gene matches. Study-wide results and caveats: Most thyroid clonotypes that were expanded above 0.001 also turned up in blood.

RNA transcripts yielded amplified TCR beta CDR3 regions. In the first-round RT-PCR of the TCR CDR3, the HTBI primer set was used. One entry per CDR3 protein results from TCRdb running MiXCR on the multiplex PCR reads. The sample lists roughly 380,000 distinct CDR3 sequences; roughly 15% were seen once. The TCR comes from a woman aged 18-29 years with Graves' hyperthyroidism. The sample was blood. This chain connects TRBV12-3 or TRBV12-4 to TRBJ2-1, with 11 positions matching TRBD2. The CDR3 DNA sequence: TGTGCCAGCAGTTTAACTAGCGGGAGAAACAATGAGCAGTTCTTC. It yields the protein CASSLTSGRNNEQFF.